The next 8 T cell receptor beta chains were all read from a single sample in a study of cytomegalovirus exposure and HLA in healthy donors. PCR used 60 Vbeta primers and 13 Jbeta primers. The repertoire was sequenced with immunoSEQ multiplex PCR; TCRdb's copy has only in-frame clones and lacks some. The table has tens of thousands of clones, less than 80% seen once. The sequencing sample was made of PBMCs. All receptors derive from a woman aged 40 to 50 in good health and CMV-seropositive.

This chain's CDR3 is CAGSAGGETQYF. Written as DNA, the CDR3 is TGTGCCGGCTCGGCGGGGGGAGAGACCCAGTACTTC. J is TRBJ2-5 and V is TRBV7-2; 8 bases line up with TRBD2. From germline, CDR1 is SGHTA and CDR2 FQGNSA. The CDR3 totals 12 residues. The V and J ends lost 11 bases and 4 bases, in that order; junction bases with no gene match: 6.

This clone was picked up one time. The chain joins TRBV4-2 to TRBJ2-1; TRBD1 matches 10 bases. Germline values: CDR1 LGHNA, CDR2 YNFKEQ. This CDR3 contains 14 residues. V trimming: 5 bases; J trimming: 4 bases; junction bases outside the gene matches: 2. CDR3 nucleotide sequence: TGTGCCAGCAGCAAGGACAGGGGGTACAATGAGCAGTTCTTC. This sequence encodes CASSKDRGYNEQFF.

The V call is TRBV13, the J call TRBJ2-7; 11 positions match TRBD1. Germline assignment: CDR1 PRHDT and CDR2 FYEKMQ (reference sequence). With 5 bases clipped from V and 1 base from J, the junction kept 7 bases outside the gene matches. The CDR3 is 16 residues long. In nucleotides, the CDR3 is TGTGCCAGCAGCCAAATTGGGACAGGGGGTTCCTACGAGCAGTACTTC. Its protein product is CASSQIGTGGSYEQYF.

The J gene is TRBJ2-3, the V gene TRBV6-1, with 8 bases aligning to TRBD2. V trimming: 8 bases; J trimming: 0 bases; junction bases outside the gene matches: 4. The CDR3 is 14 residues long. CDR1 and CDR2 (germline): MNHNS, SASEGT. In nucleotides, the CDR3 is TGTGCCAGCGCTCGGACTAGCAGCACAGATACGCAGTATTTT. Translating it yields CASARTSSTDTQYF.

For the CDR3, the DNA is TGTGCCAGCAGTTCCGTCGGACAGGGCAGCTATGGCTACACCTTC. It encodes CASSSVGQGSYGYTF. The chain couples TRBV28 to TRBJ1-2, with TRBD1 identical over 8 bases. CDR3 length: 15 amino acids. Per the germline V gene, CDR1 is MDHEN and CDR2 is SYDVKM. The junction had 8 bases not matched to a gene; V was cut back by 4 bases and J by 4 bases.

The V gene is TRBV7-6, the J gene TRBJ2-1; D gene ambiguous. V lost 0 bases to trimming and J lost 3 bases, with 9 bases between them. CDR3 length equals 15 residues. The germline CDR1 and CDR2 sequences are SGHVS and FNYEAQ. The CDR3 nucleotides are TGTGCCAGCAGCTTAGCAAGACAAGTCTACAATGAGCAGTTCTTC. Translating it yields CASSLARQVYNEQFF.

This clone came up once. V gene TRBV28 combines with J gene TRBJ1-2; TRBD1 matches at 8 bases. V shed 5 bases, J shed 1 base, and the junction held 6 bases outside the gene matches. Germline CDR1 and CDR2: MDHEN and SYDVKM. The length of the CDR3 is 15 residues. Here the CDR3 reads CASSRDRNDNYGYTF. In nucleotides, the CDR3 is TGTGCCAGCAGTAGGGACAGGAATGATAACTATGGCTACACCTTC.

The rearrangement joins TRBV5-4 to TRBJ2-7, with TRBD1 matching 9 bases. Trimming at V came to 5 bases and at J to 6 bases, leaving 12 bases not matched to a gene. The length of the CDR3 is 15 residues. Germline V gene lookup returns CDR1 SGHNT and CDR2 YYREEE (reference sequence). The DNA of the CDR3 is TGTGCCAGCAGTTGGGTGGGACAGGGTCTGGGCGAGCAGTACTTC. This translates into CASSWVGQGLGEQYF.